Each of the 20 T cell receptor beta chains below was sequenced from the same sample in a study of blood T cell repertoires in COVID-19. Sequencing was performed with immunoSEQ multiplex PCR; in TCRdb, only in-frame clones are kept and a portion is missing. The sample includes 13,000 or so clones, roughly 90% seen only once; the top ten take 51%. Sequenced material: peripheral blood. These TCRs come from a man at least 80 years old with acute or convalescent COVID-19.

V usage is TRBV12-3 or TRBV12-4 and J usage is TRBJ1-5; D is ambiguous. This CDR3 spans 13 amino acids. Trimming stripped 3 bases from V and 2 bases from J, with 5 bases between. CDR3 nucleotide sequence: TGTGCCAGCAGTTTCAGGCGCAATCAGCCCCAGCATTTT. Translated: CASSFRRNQPQHF.

In DNA form, the CDR3 reads TGTGCCAGCAGTGAAGGGGGGGGGCAGGGCAATCAGCCCCAGCATTTT. This codes for CASSEGGGQGNQPQHF. The V gene is TRBV6-1, the J gene TRBJ1-5; D possibly corresponds to TRBD1 (6 bases). Germline V gene lookup returns CDR1 MNHNS and CDR2 SASEGT. V lost 1 base, J lost 2 bases, and 12 bases lay in between. The CDR3 consists of 16 residues.

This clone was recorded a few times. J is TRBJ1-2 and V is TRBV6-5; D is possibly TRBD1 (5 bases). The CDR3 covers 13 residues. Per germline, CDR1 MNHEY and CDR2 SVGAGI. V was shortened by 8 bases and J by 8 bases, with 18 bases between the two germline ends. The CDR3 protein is CASSPGLQSGYTF. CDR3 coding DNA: TGTGCCAGCTCACCGGGACTTCAATCAGGCTACACCTTC.

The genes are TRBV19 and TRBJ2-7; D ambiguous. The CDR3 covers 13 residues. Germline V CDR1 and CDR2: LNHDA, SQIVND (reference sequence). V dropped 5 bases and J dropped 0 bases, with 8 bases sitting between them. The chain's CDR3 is CASSRWSSYEQYF. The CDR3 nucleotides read TGTGCCAGTAGTCGGTGGAGCTCCTACGAGCAGTACTTC.

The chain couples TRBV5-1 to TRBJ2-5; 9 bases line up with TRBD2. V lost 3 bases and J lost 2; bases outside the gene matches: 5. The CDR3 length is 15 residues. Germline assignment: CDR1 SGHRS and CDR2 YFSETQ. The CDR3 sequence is CASSSSGGPQETQYF. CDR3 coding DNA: TGCGCCAGCAGCTCGAGCGGGGGGCCGCAAGAGACCCAGTACTTC.

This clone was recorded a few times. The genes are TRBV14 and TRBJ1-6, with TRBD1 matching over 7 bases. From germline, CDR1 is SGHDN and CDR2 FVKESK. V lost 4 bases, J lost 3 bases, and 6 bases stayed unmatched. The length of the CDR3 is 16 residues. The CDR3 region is CASSRRQGSYNSPLHF. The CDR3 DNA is TGTGCCAGCAGCCGCAGACAGGGAAGCTATAATTCACCCCTCCACTTT.

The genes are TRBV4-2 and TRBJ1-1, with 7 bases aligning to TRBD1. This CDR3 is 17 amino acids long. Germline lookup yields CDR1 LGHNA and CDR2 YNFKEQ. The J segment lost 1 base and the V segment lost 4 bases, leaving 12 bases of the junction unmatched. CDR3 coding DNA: TGTGCCAGCAGCCGACTAAAGGGACAGCGAACGAACACTGAAGCTTTCTTT. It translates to CASSRLKGQRTNTEAFF.

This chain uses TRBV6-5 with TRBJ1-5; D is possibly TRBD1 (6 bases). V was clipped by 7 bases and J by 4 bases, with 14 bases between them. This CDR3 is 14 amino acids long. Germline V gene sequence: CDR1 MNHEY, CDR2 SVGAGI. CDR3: CASMRQGRNQPQHF. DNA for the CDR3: TGTGCCAGCATGAGGCAGGGGCGGAATCAGCCCCAGCATTTT.

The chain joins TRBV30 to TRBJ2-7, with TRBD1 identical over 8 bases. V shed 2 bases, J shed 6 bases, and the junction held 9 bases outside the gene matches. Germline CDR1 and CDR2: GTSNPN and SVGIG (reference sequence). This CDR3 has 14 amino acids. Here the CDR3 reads CAWSTPWTGPEQYF. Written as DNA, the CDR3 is TGTGCCTGGAGTACTCCCTGGACAGGGCCCGAGCAGTACTTC.

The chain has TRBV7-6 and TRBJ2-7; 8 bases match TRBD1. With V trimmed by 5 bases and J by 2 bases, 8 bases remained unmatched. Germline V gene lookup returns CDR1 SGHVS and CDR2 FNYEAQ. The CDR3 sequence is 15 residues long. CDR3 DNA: TGTGCCAGCAGCCGACAGGGGTCAGGGCCCTACGAGCAGTACTTC. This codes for CASSRQGSGPYEQYF. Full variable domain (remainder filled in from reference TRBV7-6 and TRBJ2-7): GAGVSQSPRYKVTKRGQDVALRCDPISGHVSLYWYRQALGQGPEFLTYFNYEAQQDKSGLPNDRFSAERPEGSISTLTIQRTEQRDSAMYRCASSRQGSGPYEQYFGPGTRLTVT.

The CDR3 spells CASSTQGQGVSGANVLTF. CDR3 nucleotide sequence: TGCGCCAGCAGCACCCAGGGACAGGGGGTCTCTGGGGCCAACGTCCTGACTTTC. V and J are TRBV5-1 and TRBJ2-6; 11 bases agree with TRBD1. Per the germline V gene, CDR1 is SGHRS and CDR2 is YFSETQ. The CDR3 has 18 residues. With V trimmed by 4 bases and J by 0 bases, 6 bases remained unmatched.

CDR3 amino acids: CATASGTGRDQPQHF. In nucleotides, the CDR3 is TGTGCCACCGCGAGCGGGACAGGGAGGGATCAGCCCCAGCATTTT. The chain couples TRBV19 to TRBJ1-5, with 9 bases aligning to TRBD1. CDR3 length equals 15 residues. Germline CDR1 reads LNHDA; CDR2 reads SQIVND (reference sequence). With 10 bases clipped from V and 5 bases from J, the junction kept 12 bases outside the gene matches.

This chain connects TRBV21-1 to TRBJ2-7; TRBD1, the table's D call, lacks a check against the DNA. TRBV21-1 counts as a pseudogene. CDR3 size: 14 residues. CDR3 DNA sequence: TGTGCCAGCAGCTCCCGGGACAGGGGCTACGAGCAGTACTTC. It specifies CASSSRDRGYEQYF.

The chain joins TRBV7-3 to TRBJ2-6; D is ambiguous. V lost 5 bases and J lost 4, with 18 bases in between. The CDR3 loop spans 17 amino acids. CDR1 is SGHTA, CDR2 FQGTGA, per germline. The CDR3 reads CASSPQNSLRGANVLTF. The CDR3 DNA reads TGTGCCAGCAGCCCACAAAACTCTCTCAGGGGGGCCAACGTCCTGACTTTC. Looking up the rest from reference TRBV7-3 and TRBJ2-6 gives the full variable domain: GAGVSQTPSNKVTEKGKYVELRCDPISGHTALYWYRQSLGQGPEFLIYFQGTGAADDSGLPNDRFFAVRPEGSVSTLKIQRTERGDSAVYLCASSPQNSLRGANVLTFGAGSRLTVL.

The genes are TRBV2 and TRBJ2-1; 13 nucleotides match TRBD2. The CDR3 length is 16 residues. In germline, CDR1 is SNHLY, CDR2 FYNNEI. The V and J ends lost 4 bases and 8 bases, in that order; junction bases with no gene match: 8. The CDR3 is CASSGGTSGMMDEQFF. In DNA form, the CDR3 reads TGTGCCAGCAGTGGCGGGACTAGCGGGATGATGGATGAGCAGTTCTTC.

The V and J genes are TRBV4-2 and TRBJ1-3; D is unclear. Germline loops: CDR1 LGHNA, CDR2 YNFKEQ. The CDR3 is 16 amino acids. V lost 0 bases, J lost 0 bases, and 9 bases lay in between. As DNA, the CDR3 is TGTGCCAGCAGCCAAGAAACCCTAATCTCTGGAAACACCATATATTTT. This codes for CASSQETLISGNTIYF.

CDR3 DNA: TGTGCCAGCAGCTTACGTAAGCCCCACCGCGGGGCCAGGACAGGTGAGCAGTTCTTC. It specifies CASSLRKPHRGARTGEQFF. V usage is TRBV7-2 and J usage is TRBJ2-1, with a possible D match to TRBD1 (7 bases). V lost 2 bases and J lost 9, with 29 bases in between. The CDR3 is 19 residues long. The germline V gene has CDR1 SGHTA and CDR2 FQGNSA.

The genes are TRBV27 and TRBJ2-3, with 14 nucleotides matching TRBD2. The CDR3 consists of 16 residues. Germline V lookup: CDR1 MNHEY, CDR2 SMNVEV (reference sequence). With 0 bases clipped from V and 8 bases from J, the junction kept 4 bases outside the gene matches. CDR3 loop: CASSLSRLAGGGTQYF. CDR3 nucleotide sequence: TGTGCCAGCAGTTTATCCCGACTAGCGGGAGGGGGTACGCAGTATTTT.

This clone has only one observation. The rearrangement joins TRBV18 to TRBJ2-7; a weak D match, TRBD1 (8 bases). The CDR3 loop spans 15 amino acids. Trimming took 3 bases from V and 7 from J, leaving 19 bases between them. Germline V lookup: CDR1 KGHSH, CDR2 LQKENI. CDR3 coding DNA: TGTGCCAGCTCACCGAACAGGGGGGGTTCGGGAGAGCAGTACTTC. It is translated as CASSPNRGGSGEQYF.

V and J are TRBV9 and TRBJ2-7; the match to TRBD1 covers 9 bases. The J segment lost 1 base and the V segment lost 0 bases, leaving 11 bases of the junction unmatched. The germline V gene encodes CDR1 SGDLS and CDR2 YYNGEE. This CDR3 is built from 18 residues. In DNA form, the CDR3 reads TGTGCCAGCAGCGTAGTAACGGGACAGGGCAAAGCATCCTACGAGCAGTACTTC. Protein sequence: CASSVVTGQGKASYEQYF.